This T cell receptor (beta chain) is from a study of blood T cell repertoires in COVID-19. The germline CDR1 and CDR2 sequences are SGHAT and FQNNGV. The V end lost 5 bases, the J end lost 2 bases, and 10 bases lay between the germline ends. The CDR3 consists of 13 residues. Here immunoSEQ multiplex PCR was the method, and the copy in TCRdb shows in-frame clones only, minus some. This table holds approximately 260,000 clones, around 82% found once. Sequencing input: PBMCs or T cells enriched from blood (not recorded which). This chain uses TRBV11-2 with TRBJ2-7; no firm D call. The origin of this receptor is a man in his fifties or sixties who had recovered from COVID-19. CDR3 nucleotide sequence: TGTGCCAGCAGCGCGACTGAAGCCTACGAGCAGTACTTC. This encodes CASSATEAYEQYF.